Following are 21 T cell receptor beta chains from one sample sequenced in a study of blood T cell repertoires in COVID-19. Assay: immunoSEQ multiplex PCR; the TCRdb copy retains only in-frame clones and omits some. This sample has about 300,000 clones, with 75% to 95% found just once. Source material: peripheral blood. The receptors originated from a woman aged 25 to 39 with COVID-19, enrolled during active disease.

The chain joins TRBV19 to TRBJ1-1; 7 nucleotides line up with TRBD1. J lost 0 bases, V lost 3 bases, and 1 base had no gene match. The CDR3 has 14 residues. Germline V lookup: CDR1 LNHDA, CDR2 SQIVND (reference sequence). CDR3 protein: CASSMTGLNTEAFF. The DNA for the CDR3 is TGTGCCAGTAGTATGACAGGGCTGAACACTGAAGCTTTCTTT. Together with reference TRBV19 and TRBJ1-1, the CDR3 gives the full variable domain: DGGITQSPKYLFRKEGQNVTLSCEQNLNHDAMYWYRQDPGQGLRLIYYSQIVNDFQKGDIAEGYSVSREKKESFPLTVTSAQKNPTAFYLCASSMTGLNTEAFFGQGTRLTVV.

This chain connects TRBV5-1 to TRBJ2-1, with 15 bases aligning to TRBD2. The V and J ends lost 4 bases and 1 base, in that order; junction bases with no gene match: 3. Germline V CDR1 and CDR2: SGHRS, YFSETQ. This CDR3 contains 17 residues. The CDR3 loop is CASSVGLAGGSYNEQFF. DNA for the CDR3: TGCGCCAGCAGCGTGGGACTAGCGGGAGGTTCCTACAATGAGCAGTTCTTC.

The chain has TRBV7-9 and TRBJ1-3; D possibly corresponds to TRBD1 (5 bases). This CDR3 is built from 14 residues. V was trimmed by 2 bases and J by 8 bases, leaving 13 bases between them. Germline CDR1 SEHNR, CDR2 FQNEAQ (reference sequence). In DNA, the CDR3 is TGTGCCAGCAGCTTAATGAGGGCGGGGGACACCATATATTTT. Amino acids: CASSLMRAGDTIYF.

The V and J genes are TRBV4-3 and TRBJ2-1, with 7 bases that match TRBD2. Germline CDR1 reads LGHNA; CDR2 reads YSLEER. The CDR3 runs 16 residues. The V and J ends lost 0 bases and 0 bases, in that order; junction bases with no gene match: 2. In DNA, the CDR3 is TGCGCCAGCAGCCAAGATCTAGCGGCCTCCTACAATGAGCAGTTCTTC. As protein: CASSQDLAASYNEQFF.

CDR3 sequence reads: CASSFRPGQGSYGYTF. The CDR3 DNA sequence: TGCGCCAGCAGCTTCCGTCCGGGACAGGGAAGCTATGGCTACACCTTC. This rearrangement joins TRBV5-1 to TRBJ1-2, with 9 bases aligning to TRBD1. The germline gives CDR1 SGHRS, CDR2 YFSETQ. J was trimmed by 4 bases and V by 2 bases; bases with no gene match: 9. CDR3 length equals 16 residues. The variable domain in full, with the rest retrieved from reference TRBV5-1 and TRBJ1-2, is KAGVTQTPRYLIKTRGQQVTLSCSPISGHRSVSWYQQTPGQGLQFLFEYFSETQRNKGNFPGRFSGRQFSNSRSEMNVSTLELGDSALYLCASSFRPGQGSYGYTFGSGTRLTVV.

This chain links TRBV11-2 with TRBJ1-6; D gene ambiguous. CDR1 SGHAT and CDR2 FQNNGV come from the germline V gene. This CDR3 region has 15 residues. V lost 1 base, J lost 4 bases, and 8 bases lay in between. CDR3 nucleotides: TGTGCCAGCAGCTTAGCCGGAGCTTATAATTCACCCCTCCACTTT. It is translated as CASSLAGAYNSPLHF.

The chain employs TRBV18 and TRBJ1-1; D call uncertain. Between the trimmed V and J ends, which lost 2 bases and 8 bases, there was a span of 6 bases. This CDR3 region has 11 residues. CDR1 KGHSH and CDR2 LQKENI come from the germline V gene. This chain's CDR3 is CASSPGGEAFF. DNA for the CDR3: TGTGCCAGCTCACCAGGAGGGGAAGCTTTCTTT.

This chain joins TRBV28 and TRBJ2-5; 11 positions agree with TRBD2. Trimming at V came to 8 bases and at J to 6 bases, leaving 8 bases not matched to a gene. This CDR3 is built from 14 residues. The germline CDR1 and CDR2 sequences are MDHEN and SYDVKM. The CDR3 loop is CASCRTSGQQTQYF. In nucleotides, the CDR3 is TGTGCCAGCTGCCGGACTAGCGGGCAACAGACCCAGTACTTC.

The CDR3 nucleotides read TGTGCCAGCAGTTACCGAGACAGGGACACTGAAGCTTTCTTT. It encodes CASSYRDRDTEAFF. The V call is TRBV6-6, the J call TRBJ1-1, with 7 bases lining up with TRBD1. Germline CDR1 reads MNHNY; CDR2 reads SVGAGI (reference sequence). V was clipped by 2 bases and J by 3 bases; unmatched bases: 3. The length of the CDR3 is 14 residues.

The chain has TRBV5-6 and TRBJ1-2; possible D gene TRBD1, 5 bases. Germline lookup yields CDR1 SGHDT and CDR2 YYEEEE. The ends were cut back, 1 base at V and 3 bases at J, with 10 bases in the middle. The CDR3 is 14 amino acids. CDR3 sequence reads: CASSLIQADYGYTF. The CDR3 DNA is TGTGCCAGCAGCTTGATACAGGCGGACTATGGCTACACCTTC.

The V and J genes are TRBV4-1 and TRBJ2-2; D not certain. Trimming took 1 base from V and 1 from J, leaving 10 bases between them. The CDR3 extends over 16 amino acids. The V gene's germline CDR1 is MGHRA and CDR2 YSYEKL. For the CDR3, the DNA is TGCGCCAGCAGCCAAGTACCTATCGGGAACACCGGGGAGCTGTTTTTT. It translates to CASSQVPIGNTGELFF.

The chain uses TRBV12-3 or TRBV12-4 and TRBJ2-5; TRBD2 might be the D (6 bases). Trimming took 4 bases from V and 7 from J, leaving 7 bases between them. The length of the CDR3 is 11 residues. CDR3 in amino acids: CASSYGGTQYF. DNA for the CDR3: TGTGCCAGCAGTTACGGGGGGACCCAGTACTTC.

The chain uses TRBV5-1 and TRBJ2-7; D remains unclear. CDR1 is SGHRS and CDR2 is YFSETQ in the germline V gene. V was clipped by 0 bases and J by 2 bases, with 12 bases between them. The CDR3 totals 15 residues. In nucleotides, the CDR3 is TGCGCCAGCAGCTTGGTTGCAGGTCTAACCTACGAGCAGTACTTC. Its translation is CASSLVAGLTYEQYF. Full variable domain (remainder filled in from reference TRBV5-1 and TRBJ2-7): KAGVTQTPRYLIKTRGQQVTLSCSPISGHRSVSWYQQTPGQGLQFLFEYFSETQRNKGNFPGRFSGRQFSNSRSEMNVSTLELGDSALYLCASSLVAGLTYEQYFGPGTRLTVT.

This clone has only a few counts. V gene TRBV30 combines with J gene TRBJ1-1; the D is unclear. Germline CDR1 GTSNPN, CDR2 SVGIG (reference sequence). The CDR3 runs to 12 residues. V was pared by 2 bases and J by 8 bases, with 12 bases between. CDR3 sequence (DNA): TGTGCCTGGAGTCCCCGGGAGGGAGAAGCTTTCTTT. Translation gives CAWSPREGEAFF.

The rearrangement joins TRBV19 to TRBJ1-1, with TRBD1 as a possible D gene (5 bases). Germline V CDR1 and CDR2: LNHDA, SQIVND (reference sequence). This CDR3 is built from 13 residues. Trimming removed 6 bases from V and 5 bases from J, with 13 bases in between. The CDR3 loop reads CASSGQGRTEAFF. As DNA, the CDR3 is TGTGCCAGTAGCGGACAAGGACGAACTGAAGCTTTCTTT.

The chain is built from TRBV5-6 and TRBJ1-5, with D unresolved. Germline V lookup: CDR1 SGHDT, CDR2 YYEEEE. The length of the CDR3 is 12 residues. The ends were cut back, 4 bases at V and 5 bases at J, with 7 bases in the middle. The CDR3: CASSRGDQPQHF. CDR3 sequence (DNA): TGTGCCAGCAGCCGCGGAGATCAGCCCCAGCATTTT.

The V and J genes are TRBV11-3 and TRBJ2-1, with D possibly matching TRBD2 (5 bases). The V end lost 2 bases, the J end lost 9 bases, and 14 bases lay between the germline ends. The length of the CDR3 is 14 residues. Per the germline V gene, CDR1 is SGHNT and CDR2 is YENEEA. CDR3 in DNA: TGTGCCAGCAGCTTAAGGGCTAGAGAGGGTGAGCAGTTCTTC. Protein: CASSLRAREGEQFF. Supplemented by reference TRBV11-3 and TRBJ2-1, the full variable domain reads EAGVVQSPRYKIIEKKQPVAFWCNPISGHNTLYWYLQNLGQGPELLIRYENEEAVDDSQLPKDRFSAERLKGVDSTLKIQPAELGDSAVYLCASSLRAREGEQFFGPGTRLTVL.

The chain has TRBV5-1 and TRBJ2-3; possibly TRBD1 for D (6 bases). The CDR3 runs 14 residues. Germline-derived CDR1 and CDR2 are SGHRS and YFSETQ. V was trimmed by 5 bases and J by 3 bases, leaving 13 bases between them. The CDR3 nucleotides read TGCGCCAGCAGATCAGGGGCCGGTACAGATACGCAGTATTTT. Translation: CASRSGAGTDTQYF.

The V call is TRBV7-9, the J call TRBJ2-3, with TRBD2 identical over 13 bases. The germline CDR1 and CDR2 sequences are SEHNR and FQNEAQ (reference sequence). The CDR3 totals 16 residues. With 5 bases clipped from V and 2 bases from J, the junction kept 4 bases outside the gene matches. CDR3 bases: TGTGCCAGCAGCCTTACTAGCGGGAGGGCCACAGATACGCAGTATTTT. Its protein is CASSLTSGRATDTQYF.

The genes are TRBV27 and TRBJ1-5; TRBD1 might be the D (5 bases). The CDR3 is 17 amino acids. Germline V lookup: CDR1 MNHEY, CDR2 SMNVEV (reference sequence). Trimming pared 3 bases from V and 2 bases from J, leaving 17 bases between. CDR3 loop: CASSLTGVEYGNQPQHF. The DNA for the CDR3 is TGTGCCAGCAGTTTGACGGGGGTAGAATACGGCAATCAGCCCCAGCATTTT.

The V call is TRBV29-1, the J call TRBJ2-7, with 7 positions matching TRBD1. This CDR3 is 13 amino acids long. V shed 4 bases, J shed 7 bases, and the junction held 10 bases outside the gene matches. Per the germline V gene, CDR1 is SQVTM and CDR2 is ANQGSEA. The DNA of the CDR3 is TGCAGCGTTGCCGGGACAGCATTTGTAGAGCAGTACTTC. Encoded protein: CSVAGTAFVEQYF.